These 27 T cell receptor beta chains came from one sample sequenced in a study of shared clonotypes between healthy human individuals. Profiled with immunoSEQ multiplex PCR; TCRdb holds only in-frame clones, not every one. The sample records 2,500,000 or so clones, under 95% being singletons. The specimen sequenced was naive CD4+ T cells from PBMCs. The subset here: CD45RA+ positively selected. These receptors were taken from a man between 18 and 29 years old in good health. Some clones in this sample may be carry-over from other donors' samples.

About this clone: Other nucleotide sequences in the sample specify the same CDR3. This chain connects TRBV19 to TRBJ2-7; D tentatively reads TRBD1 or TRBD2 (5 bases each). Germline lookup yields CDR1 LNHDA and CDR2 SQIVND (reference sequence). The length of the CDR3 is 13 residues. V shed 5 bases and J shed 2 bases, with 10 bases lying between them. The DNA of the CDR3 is TGTGCCAGTAGTGGGACGGTCACCTACGAGCAGTACTTC. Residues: CASSGTVTYEQYF. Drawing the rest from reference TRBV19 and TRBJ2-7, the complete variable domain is DGGITQSPKYLFRKEGQNVTLSCEQNLNHDAMYWYRQDPGQGLRLIYYSQIVNDFQKGDIAEGYSVSREKKESFPLTVTSAQKNPTAFYLCASSGTVTYEQYFGPGTRLTVT.

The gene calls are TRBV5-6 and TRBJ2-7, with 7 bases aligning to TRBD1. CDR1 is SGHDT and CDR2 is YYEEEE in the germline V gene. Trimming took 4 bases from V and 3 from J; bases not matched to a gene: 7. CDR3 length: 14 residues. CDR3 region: CASSTLTGRYEQYF. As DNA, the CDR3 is TGTGCCAGCAGCACCCTGACAGGGCGCTACGAGCAGTACTTC.

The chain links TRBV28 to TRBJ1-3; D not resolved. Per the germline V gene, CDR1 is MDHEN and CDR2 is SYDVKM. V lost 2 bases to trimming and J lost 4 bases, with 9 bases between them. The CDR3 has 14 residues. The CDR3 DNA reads TGTGCCAGCAGTTTAAGGCAAGGCGGAAACACCATATATTTT. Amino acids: CASSLRQGGNTIYF.

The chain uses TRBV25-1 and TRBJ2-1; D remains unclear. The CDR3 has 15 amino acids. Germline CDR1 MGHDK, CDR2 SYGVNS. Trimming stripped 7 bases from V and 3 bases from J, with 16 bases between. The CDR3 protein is CASTPSLGSYNEQFF. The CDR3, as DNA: TGTGCCAGCACCCCATCTTTGGGCAGCTACAATGAGCAGTTCTTC.

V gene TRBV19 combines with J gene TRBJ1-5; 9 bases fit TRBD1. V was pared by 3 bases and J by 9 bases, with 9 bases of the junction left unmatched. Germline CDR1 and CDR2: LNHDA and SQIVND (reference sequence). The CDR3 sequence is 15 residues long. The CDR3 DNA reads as TGTGCCAGTAGTATCCGGGGACAGGGAGGGCTGCCCCAGCATTTT. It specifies CASSIRGQGGLPQHF.

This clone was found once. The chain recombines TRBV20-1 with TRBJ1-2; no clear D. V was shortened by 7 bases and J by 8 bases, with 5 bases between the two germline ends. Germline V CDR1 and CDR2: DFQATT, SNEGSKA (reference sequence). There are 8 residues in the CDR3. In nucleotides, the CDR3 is TGCAGTGAGGACGGCTACACCTTC. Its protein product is CSEDGYTF.

In DNA form, the CDR3 reads TGCGCCAGCAGCTCCTTAGCGGGGGCCCGGGACGAGCAGTACTTC. This sequence encodes CASSSLAGARDEQYF. The rearrangement joins TRBV5-1 to TRBJ2-7; 9 nucleotides agree with TRBD2. The germline V gene encodes CDR1 SGHRS and CDR2 YFSETQ. CDR3 length: 15 residues. With 3 bases clipped from V and 5 bases from J, the junction kept 9 bases outside the gene matches. Together with reference TRBV5-1 and TRBJ2-7, the CDR3 gives the full variable domain: KAGVTQTPRYLIKTRGQQVTLSCSPISGHRSVSWYQQTPGQGLQFLFEYFSETQRNKGNFPGRFSGRQFSNSRSEMNVSTLELGDSALYLCASSSLAGARDEQYFGPGTRLTVT.

Here the CDR3 reads CASSVRDGSYNEQFF. CDR3 nucleotide sequence: TGTGCCAGCAGCGTCCGGGACGGCTCCTACAATGAGCAGTTCTTC. The genes are TRBV7-3 and TRBJ2-1; D assignment may be TRBD1 or TRBD2 (5 bases each). Trimming left V 5 bases short and J 0 bases short, with 11 bases between. The V gene's germline CDR1 is SGHTA and CDR2 FQGTGA. The CDR3 sequence is 15 residues long. The complete variable domain, with remaining parts taken from reference TRBV7-3 and TRBJ2-1, reads GAGVSQTPSNKVTEKGKYVELRCDPISGHTALYWYRQSLGQGPEFLIYFQGTGAADDSGLPNDRFFAVRPEGSVSTLKIQRTERGDSAVYLCASSVRDGSYNEQFFGPGTRLTVL.

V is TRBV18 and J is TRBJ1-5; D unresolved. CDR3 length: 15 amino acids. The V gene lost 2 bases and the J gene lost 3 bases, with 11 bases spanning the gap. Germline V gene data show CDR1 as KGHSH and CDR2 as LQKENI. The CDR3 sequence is CASSPSGGTNQPQHF. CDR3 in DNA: TGTGCCAGCTCACCATCAGGAGGCACCAATCAGCCCCAGCATTTT.

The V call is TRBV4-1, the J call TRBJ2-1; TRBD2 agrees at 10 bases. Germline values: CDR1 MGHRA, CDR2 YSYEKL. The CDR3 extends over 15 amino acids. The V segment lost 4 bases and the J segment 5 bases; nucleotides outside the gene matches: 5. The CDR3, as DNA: TGCGCCAGCAGCCCCGGGACTAGCGAGGACAATGAGCAGTTCTTC. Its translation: CASSPGTSEDNEQFF.

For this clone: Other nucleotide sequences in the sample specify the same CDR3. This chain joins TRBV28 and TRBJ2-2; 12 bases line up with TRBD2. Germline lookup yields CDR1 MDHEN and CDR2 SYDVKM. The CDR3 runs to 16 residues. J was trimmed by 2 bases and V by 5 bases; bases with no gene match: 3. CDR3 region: CASSASGRANTGELFF. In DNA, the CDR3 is TGTGCCAGCAGTGCTAGCGGGAGGGCAAACACCGGGGAGCTGTTTTTT.

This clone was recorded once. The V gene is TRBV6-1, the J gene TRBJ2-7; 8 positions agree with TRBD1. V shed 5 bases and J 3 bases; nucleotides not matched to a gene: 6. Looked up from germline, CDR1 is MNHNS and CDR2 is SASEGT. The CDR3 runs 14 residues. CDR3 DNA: TGTGCCAGCAGTACGGGACAGGTACTCTACGAGCAGTACTTC. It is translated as CASSTGQVLYEQYF.

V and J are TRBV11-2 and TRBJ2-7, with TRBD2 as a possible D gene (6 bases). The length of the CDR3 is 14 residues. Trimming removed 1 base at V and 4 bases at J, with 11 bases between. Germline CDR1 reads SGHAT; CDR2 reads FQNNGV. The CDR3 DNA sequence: TGTGCCAGCAGCTTAGGCGGGAAGCTATACGAGCAGTACTTC. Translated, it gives CASSLGGKLYEQYF.

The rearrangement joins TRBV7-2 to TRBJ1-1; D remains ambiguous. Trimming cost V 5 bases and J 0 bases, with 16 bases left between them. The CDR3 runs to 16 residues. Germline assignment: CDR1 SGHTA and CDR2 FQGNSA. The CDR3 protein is CASSPVGRLMNTEAFF. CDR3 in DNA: TGTGCCAGCAGCCCGGTGGGCAGACTCATGAACACTGAAGCTTTCTTT.

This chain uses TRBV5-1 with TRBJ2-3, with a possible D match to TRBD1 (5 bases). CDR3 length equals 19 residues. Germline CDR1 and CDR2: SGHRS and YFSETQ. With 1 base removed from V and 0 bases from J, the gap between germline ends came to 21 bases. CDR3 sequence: CASSLNLGARKTSTDTQYF. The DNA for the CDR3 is TGCGCCAGCAGCTTGAATTTAGGGGCCAGAAAGACTAGCACAGATACGCAGTATTTT. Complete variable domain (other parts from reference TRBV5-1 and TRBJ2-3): KAGVTQTPRYLIKTRGQQVTLSCSPISGHRSVSWYQQTPGQGLQFLFEYFSETQRNKGNFPGRFSGRQFSNSRSEMNVSTLELGDSALYLCASSLNLGARKTSTDTQYFGPGTRLTVL.

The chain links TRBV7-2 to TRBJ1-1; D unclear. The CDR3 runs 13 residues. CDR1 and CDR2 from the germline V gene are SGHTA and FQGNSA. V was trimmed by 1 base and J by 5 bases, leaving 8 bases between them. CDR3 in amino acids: CASSLEAGTEAFF. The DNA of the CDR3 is TGTGCCAGCAGCTTAGAGGCTGGAACTGAAGCTTTCTTT.

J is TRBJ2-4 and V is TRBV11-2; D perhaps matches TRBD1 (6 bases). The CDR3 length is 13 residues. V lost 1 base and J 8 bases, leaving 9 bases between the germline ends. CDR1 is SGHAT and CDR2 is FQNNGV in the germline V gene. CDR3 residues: CASSLAGVDIQYF. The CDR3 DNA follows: TGTGCCAGCAGCTTAGCAGGGGTGGACATTCAGTACTTC. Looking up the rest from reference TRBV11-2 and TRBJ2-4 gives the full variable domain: EAGVAQSPRYKIIEKRQSVAFWCNPISGHATLYWYQQILGQGPKLLIQFQNNGVVDDSQLPKDRFSAERLKGVDSTLKIQPAKLEDSAVYLCASSLAGVDIQYFGAGTRLSVL.

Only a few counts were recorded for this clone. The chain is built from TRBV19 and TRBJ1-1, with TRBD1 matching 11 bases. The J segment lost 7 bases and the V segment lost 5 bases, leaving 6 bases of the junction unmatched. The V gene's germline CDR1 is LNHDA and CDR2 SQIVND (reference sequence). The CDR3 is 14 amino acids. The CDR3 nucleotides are TGTGCCAGTAGTCCGCAGGGACAGGGGGGTGAAGCTTTCTTT. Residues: CASSPQGQGGEAFF.

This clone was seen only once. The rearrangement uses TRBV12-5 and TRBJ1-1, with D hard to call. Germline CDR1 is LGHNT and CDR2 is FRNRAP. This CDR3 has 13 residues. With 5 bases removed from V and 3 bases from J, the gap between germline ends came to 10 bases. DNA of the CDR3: TGTGCTAGTGGTGCTCGGGAGGACACTGAAGCTTTCTTT. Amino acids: CASGAREDTEAFF.

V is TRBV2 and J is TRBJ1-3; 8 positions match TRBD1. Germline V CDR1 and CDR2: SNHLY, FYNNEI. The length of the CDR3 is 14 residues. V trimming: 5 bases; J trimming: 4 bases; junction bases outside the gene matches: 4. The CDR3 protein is CASSLDRVGNTIYF. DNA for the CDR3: TGTGCCAGCAGTTTGGACAGGGTGGGAAACACCATATATTTT.

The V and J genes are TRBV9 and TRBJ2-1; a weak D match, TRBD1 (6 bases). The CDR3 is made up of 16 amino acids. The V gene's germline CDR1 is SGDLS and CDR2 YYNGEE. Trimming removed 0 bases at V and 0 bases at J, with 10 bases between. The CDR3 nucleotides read TGTGCCAGCAGCGTAGCGTGGGGGCCCTCCTACAATGAGCAGTTCTTC. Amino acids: CASSVAWGPSYNEQFF.

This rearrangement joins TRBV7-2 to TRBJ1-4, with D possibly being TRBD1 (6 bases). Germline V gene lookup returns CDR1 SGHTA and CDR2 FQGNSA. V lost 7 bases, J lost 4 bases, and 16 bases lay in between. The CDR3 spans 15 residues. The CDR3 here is CASTRGGGLNEKLFF. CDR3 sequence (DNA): TGTGCCAGCACCCGGGGCGGGGGGCTTAATGAAAAACTGTTTTTT.

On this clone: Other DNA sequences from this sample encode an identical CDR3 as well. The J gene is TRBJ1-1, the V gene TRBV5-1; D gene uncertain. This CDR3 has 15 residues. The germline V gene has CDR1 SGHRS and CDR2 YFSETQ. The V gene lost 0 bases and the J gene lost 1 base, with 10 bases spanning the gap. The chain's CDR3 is CASSLDPGGNTEAFF. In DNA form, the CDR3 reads TGCGCCAGCAGCTTGGACCCGGGAGGGAACACTGAAGCTTTCTTT. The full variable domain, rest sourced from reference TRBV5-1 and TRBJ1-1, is KAGVTQTPRYLIKTRGQQVTLSCSPISGHRSVSWYQQTPGQGLQFLFEYFSETQRNKGNFPGRFSGRQFSNSRSEMNVSTLELGDSALYLCASSLDPGGNTEAFFGQGTRLTVV.

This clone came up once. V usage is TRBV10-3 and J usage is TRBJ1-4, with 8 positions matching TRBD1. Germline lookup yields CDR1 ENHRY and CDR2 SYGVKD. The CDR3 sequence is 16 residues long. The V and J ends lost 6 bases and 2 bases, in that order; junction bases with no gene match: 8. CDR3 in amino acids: CAISGQGGKTNEKLFF. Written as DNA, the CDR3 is TGTGCCATCAGCGGACAGGGAGGGAAGACTAATGAAAAACTGTTTTTT.

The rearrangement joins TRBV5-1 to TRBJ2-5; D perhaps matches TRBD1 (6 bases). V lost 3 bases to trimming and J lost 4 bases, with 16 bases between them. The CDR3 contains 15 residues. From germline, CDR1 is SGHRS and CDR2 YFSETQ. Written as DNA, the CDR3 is TGCGCCAGCAGCTCGGGACCCAAAGGGGGAGAGACCCAGTACTTC. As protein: CASSSGPKGGETQYF.

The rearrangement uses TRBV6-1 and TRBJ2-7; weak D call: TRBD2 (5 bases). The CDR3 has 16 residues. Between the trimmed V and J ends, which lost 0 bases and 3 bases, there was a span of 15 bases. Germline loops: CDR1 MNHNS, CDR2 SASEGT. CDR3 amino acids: CASSEASGSSGYEQYF. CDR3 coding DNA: TGTGCCAGCAGTGAAGCAAGTGGGTCGAGCGGCTACGAGCAGTACTTC.

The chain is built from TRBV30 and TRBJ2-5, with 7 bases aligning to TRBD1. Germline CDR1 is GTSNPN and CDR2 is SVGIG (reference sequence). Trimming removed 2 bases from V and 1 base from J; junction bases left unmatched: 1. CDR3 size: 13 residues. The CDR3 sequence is CAWSHRGQETQYF. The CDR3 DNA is TGTGCCTGGAGTCACAGGGGCCAAGAGACCCAGTACTTC.